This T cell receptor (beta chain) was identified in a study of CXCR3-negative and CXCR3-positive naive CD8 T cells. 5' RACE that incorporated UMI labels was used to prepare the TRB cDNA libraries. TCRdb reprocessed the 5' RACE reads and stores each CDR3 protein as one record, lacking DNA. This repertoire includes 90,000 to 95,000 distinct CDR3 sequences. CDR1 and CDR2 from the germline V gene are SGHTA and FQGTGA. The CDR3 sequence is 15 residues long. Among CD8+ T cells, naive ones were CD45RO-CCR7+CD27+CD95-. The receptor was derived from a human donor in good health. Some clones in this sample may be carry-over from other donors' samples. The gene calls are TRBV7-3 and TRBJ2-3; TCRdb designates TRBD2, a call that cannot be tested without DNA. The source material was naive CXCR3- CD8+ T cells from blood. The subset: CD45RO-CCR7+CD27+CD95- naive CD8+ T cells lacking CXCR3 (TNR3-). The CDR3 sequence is CASSPGTSFTDTQYF.